This T cell receptor (beta chain) was found in a study of shared clonotypes between healthy human individuals. With respect to this clone: At one boundary the junction diverges from the germline segment, which might be a read error. This sample includes further DNA sequences coding for the same CDR3.

Donors were healthy HIV-negative adults without recent acute infections or vaccinations. Clones were sequenced by immunoSEQ multiplex PCR, and TCRdb holds only the in-frame ones, with some missing. Found here are about 560,000 clones, roughly four fifths of them singletons; the top ten hold more than 10%. This receptor was taken from a woman aged 40-49 years in good health. Some clones in this sample may be carry-over from other donors' samples. The specimen sequenced was PBMCs.

The CDR3 nucleotides read TGTGCCTGGAGTCACCTGGAAGGGACAGGGGGCCATCAGCCCCAGCACTTT. Its protein is CAWSHLEGTGGHQPQHF. This chain joins TRBV30 and TRBJ1-5; TRBD1 matches at 12 bases. Germline V gene data show CDR1 as GTSNPN and CDR2 as SVGIG (reference sequence). This CDR3 region has 17 residues.